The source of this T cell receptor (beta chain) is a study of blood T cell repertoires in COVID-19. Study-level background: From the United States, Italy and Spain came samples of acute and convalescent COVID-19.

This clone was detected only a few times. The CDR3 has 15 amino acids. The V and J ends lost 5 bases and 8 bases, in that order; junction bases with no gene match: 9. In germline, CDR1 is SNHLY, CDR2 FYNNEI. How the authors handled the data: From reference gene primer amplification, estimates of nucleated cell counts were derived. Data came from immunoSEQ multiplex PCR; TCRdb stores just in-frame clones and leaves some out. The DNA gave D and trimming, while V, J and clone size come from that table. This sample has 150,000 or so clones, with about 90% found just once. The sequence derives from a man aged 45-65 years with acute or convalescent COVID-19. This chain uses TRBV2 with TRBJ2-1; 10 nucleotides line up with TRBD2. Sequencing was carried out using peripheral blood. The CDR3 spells CASSSGREGKDEQFF. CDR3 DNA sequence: TGTGCCAGCAGTAGCGGGAGGGAAGGAAAGGATGAGCAGTTCTTC.